This T cell receptor (beta chain) was captured by sequencing in a study of naive and memory T cell subsets. Study results and caveats: Especially in CD8 cells, naive repertoires contained a few larger clonotypes, possibly CD45RA-re-expressing memory cells. In CD4 and CD8 cells, diversity dropped from naive through EMRA.

An equimolar mix of two oligonucleotides served as the beta constant-region primer for TRBC1 and TRBC2. The ligated cDNA underwent four PCR rounds using SP2 and nested alpha and beta constant-region primers. An oligonucleotide with the SP2 primer and a 12-nucleotide UMI was ligated to the cDNA 3' end. TCRdb re-called the UMI-ligation and nested PCR reads with MiXCR, one entry per CDR3 protein. The data contain about 99,000 distinct CDR3 sequences, about 14% of them singletons. The length of the CDR3 is 15 residues. The germline gives CDR1 SGHKS, CDR2 YYEKEE (reference sequence). Trimming cost V 5 bases and J 0 bases, with 11 bases left between them. Ten or more counts support this clonotype. What it binds is not known.

The chain joins TRBV5-5 to TRBJ2-2; D not certain. Sequencing was performed on naive CD8+ T cells from blood. The sequence was obtained from a human donor in good health. The CDR3 DNA reads as TGTGCCAGCAGTTTAAAGCCATCGAACACCGGGGAGCTGTTTTTT. Translated, it gives CASSLKPSNTGELFF. The full variable domain, in which reference TRBV5-5 and TRBJ2-2 provide the parts outside the CDR3, is DAGVTQSPTHLIKTRGQQVTLRCSPISGHKSVSWYQQVLGQGPQFIFQYYEKEERGRGNFPDRFSARQFPNYSSELNVNALLLGDSALYLCASSLKPSNTGELFFGEGSRLTVL.